The entry that follows covers one TCR beta chain sequence. The antigen is unknown. The CDR3 has 14 residues. V lost 1 base and J lost 7, with 13 bases in between. From germline, CDR1 is SEHNR and CDR2 FQNEAQ (reference sequence). This sample was taken from a study of cytomegalovirus exposure and HLA in healthy donors. Overall study results and limits: According to an earlier analysis, most TCR beta V segments yielded productive rearrangements about 90% or about 30% of the time. Later analysis associated a missense DCLRE1C variant with TCR beta V- and J-gene trimming.

PCR was performed using 60 Vbeta and 13 Jbeta primers. Only in-frame clones appear in the TCRdb table, and some are missing; sequencing was by immunoSEQ multiplex PCR. The data show approximately 84,000 clones, with 74% seen just once and more than 8.5% held by the top ten. V usage is TRBV7-9 and J usage is TRBJ1-2; perhaps TRBD1 as D (5 bases). The sequencing input was PBMCs. The origin of this receptor is a man aged 35-49 years in good health and CMV-seropositive. CDR3: CASSLGTSALGYTF. The CDR3 DNA is TGTGCCAGCAGCTTAGGGACATCGGCCCTTGGCTACACCTTC. The whole variable domain, filled in from reference TRBV7-9 and TRBJ1-2, reads DTGVSQNPRHKITKRGQNVTFRCDPISEHNRLYWYRQTLGQGPEFLTYFQNEAQLEKSRLLSDRFSAERPKGSFSTLEIQRTEQGDSAMYLCASSLGTSALGYTFGSGTRLTVV.